This TCR beta chain was found in a study of cytomegalovirus exposure and HLA in healthy donors. In the case of this clone: Its antigen is still unknown.

Broader study findings: In a later analysis, a genetic analysis reported fewer productive-TCR N-insertions in an Asian-associated ancestry cluster than the cohort average.

Both 60 Vbeta primers and 13 Jbeta primers went into the PCR. Generated by immunoSEQ multiplex PCR, the TCRdb table keeps only in-frame clones and is missing some. The sample lists roughly 170,000 clones; 65% to 85% were seen once. The sample was PBMCs. The source is a woman aged 45-65 years in good health and CMV-seropositive.

The CDR3, as DNA: TGCAGCGTTGCTGACTGGGCTGGGGCCAACGTCCTGACTTTC. Its translation is CSVADWAGANVLTF. The rearrangement links TRBV29-1 to TRBJ2-6, with D unclear. The CDR3 is made up of 14 amino acids. Germline CDR1 and CDR2: SQVTM and ANQGSEA. The germline V and J ends were trimmed by 4 bases and 2 bases, with 9 bases remaining between them.